This T cell receptor (beta chain) was captured in a study of cytomegalovirus exposure and HLA in healthy donors (dated by TCRdb to about 2017). With respect to the entire study: According to an earlier analysis of around 600 of the donors, 200 million or so T cells yielded some 120 million unique TCR beta sequences and approximately 300 Gb of sequence data. Every discovery cohort repertoire had been produced on one sequencing platform. A later analysis re-analyzed previously published TCR beta repertoires from 660 or so donors and added high-resolution HLA genotyping to study TCR occurrence patterns. Typing coverage varied by locus: roughly 620-640 donors for A, B, C, DRB1 and DQB1; roughly 510 for DQA1; about 570 for DPA1; around 450 for DPB1. Among the roughly 410 genotyped donors, more than 70% belonged to the genetic ancestry cluster associated with self-reported Caucasian donors. An earlier analysis of around 540 of the donors applied high-throughput TCR beta sequencing to assess whether each TCR beta V gene segment acted as functional or pseudogenic. The study profiled the T cell repertoires of hundreds of subjects by immunosequencing and related them to cytomegalovirus serostatus. HLA typing included class I and class II loci at four-digit resolution. On average, roughly 240,000 unique TCR beta nucleotide sequences were sequenced per donor among some 420 genotyped donors of the cohort, with roughly a sixth of those sequences being non-productive. Besides the first cohort of 666 subjects, a separate validation cohort made up of 120 different subjects was used. Genome-wide SNP genotypes for about 65% of the roughly 700 donors were used in a later genetic analysis, which treated that subset as a discovery cohort. The study aimed to test whether cataloging public T cell receptors could reveal signatures of past pathogen exposure. Rather than using new phenotypic data, the later analysis identified candidate immune exposures from TCR beta sequences and from how often those sequences occurred across donors. Donor age, sex, ethnicity and CMV serostatus were compiled together with the repertoire data. Because of strong linkage in the cohort, roughly five DR-DQ haplotypes were treated as single units for association and clustering. To predict cytomegalovirus infection status, the study combined high-throughput TCR immunosequencing, statistical association of individual TCRs with disease status, and machine learning. Approximately 300 gigabases of sequencing data and 70 million to 95 million unique TCR sequences made up an early release that covered several hundred HLA-typed donors.

Broader findings and caveats from the paper: A later analysis reported that several top co-occurrence clusters appeared linked to parvovirus B19, influenza, CMV and Epstein-Barr virus. Across donors, most TCR sequences were observed very rarely, whereas some public TCRs were present in many individuals. Some IMGT-functional V segments, including TRBV6-2 and TRBV6-3, could not be distinguished by the 87-base-pair reads and were therefore excluded. In a later analysis, HLA-associated TCR beta chains showed more clonal expansion and lower generation probabilities than non-associated chains that were equally common. Because counts were too low, 15 to 20 rarely observed V segments, including chromosome 9 orphons, were excluded from the earlier analysis of fewer than 650 of the donors. Strong co-occurrence of HLA alleles, especially DR and DQ, made assigning TCR associations to individual alleles difficult. The sequencing pipeline was judged likely to have produced a cluster of highly shared sequence variants as a technical artifact. In a later analysis, most CMV-associated TCR beta chains were found to appear HLA-restricted, with HLA associations seemingly driven largely by CMV exposure. In this cohort, only TCR beta chains were sequenced, and detectable features were limited by the absence of alpha or paired-chain data. In a later analysis, some 17,000 TCR beta sequences were associated with specific HLA alleles at a false discovery rate of 0.05. The classifier was reported to diagnose cytomegalovirus status with high specificity and sensitivity in both the original cohort and the validation cohort. The authors suggested that the approach could potentially be generalized to other disease states and immunological phenotypes. A further reported finding was that TCR beta sequences accurately predicted the HLA-A and HLA-B alleles for most subjects in the first cohort. A total of 150 or so TCR beta chains were listed by the study as associated with cytomegalovirus. Compared with the roughly 670-donor mean, donors in an Asian-associated ancestry cluster had fewer N-insertions in productive TCRs, according to a later genetic analysis. Correlated functional status among segregating V segments might reflect linkage disequilibrium, but an unknown experimental factor could not be ruled out. In vitro tests confirmed that three of the cytomegalovirus-associated TCR beta chains recognize cytomegalovirus antigens. A later genetic analysis associated a missense DCLRE1C variant with V-gene and J-gene trimming of TCR beta chains, and an independent cohort replicated the association. The only immune exposure information available for the cohort was CMV serostatus. Broadly in line with IMGT annotations, most TCR beta V segments showed up in productive rearrangements about 90% or about 30% of the time in an earlier analysis of approximately 640 of the donors. In a later analysis, TCR association rates were found to vary across HLA loci, with the most associated TCRs seen for DRB1 alleles and the fewest for HLA-C alleles. Presence/absence analyses assumed roughly uniform sequencing depth across donors, an assumption that may not hold. Because HLA typing was missing for some donors at each locus, association tests included only the typed subset.

Libraries came from the immunoSEQ multiplex PCR assay. For the multiplex PCR, a mixture combining 60 forward primers for TCR Vbeta segments and 13 reverse primers for TCR Jbeta segments was used. The CDR3 region of rearranged TCR beta genes was amplified from genomic DNA by a multiplex PCR assay. The amplified TCR beta libraries were sequenced on the Illumina HiSeq System as 87-base-pair reads. The paper's data handling went like this. In a later analysis, tens of millions of unique TCR beta chains were counted across the approximately 640 repertoires, and some 10 million of these chains were shared by at least two donors. Raw reads were error-corrected and collapsed into unique sequences by a nearest-neighbor algorithm in which closely related sequences were merged to remove PCR and sequencing errors. V, D and J gene segments were assigned by aligning CDR3 sequences to IMGT reference sequences. Each retained sequence needed at least a six-nucleotide match to both a V gene segment and a J gene segment. A rearrangement was called productive if the CDR3 had no stop codons and remained in frame with V and J, and every other rearrangement was called non-productive. Following IMGT convention, CDR3 was defined as the stretch from the second conserved V-encoded cysteine up to the conserved J-encoded phenylalanine. The earlier analysis of a few hundred of the donors excluded sequences that lacked an unambiguous match to a single V gene segment. An earlier analysis of several hundred of the donors called V segments functional above 56.7% productive rearrangements and segregating when the between-donor standard deviation exceeded 5%. A statistical classification framework was built to diagnose cytomegalovirus status from the catalog of TCR beta chain sequences. A later analysis assigned V and J genes by comparing TCR nucleotide sequences with IMGT/GENE-DB human TR gene sequences. The TCRdist pipeline was used in a later analysis to assign CDR3 sequences and most-parsimonious VDJ recombination scenarios. In a later analysis, each TCR beta chain was defined by its CDR3 amino acid sequence together with its V-gene family, and reads lacking a unique V-gene family were excluded. As a way to deal with suspected cross-contamination and a sequencing artifact, a later analysis dropped 450 to 700 nucleotide sequences that were highly shared and had low generation probability. In a later analysis, a clonal expansion index was calculated for each public chain from normalized within-repertoire ranks of inferred template counts. Generation probabilities in a later analysis came from a VDJ recombination model fitted to out-of-frame rearrangements, and those results were checked against IGoR. In a later analysis, hypergeometric tests were used to score TCR-TCR, TCR-HLA and TCR-CMV co-occurrence, with a repertoire-size bias correction applied to TCR pairs. In a later analysis, false discovery rates were estimated by permuting HLA or CMV assignments 20 times. In a later analysis, co-occurring TCRs were grouped with DBSCAN, and TCRdist sequence similarity was added when clustering was performed within HLA-allele-positive subsets. Co-occurrence clustering excluded repertoires with fewer than 30,000 or more than 120,000 public chains, plus five with anomalous nucleotide sharing. TCRdb took over this immuneACCESS table, retaining in-frame rearrangements with V and J assigned. Such tables are incomplete; in checked studies, under half of the missing clones stem from an unresolved V gene, and the remainder is unexplained. The DNA was the basis for D and trimming; V, J and clone size are from that table. A total of about 180,000 clones appear in this sample, about 77% of them only once. The ten most abundant clones make up under 2.5% of the sample.

In total, roughly 670 healthy bone marrow donors made up the cohort. Cohort members were all nominally healthy when sampled, although unrecorded immune exposures were likely present. The donor was CMV seropositive and was included in the group of 250 to 300 seropositive cohort members. Every donor gave a peripheral blood sample, and the peripheral blood mononuclear cells from that sample were used for TCR beta sequencing. The Qiagen DNeasy Blood Extraction Kit was used to extract genomic DNA from the blood cell samples. The CDR3 numbers 16 residues from cysteine through phenylalanine. CDR3 DNA is the only sequence kept; it has 48 bases, read in frame from the first base. V was cut back by 0 bases and J by 8 bases, leaving a gap of 19 bases between them. The germline V gene encodes CDR1 MGHRA and CDR2 YSYEKL. Turning to this clone: Its antigen is unknown. Nothing much larger sits one base from this clone, and base qualities are not available.

This chain is built from TRBV4-1 and TRBJ1-2, with a weak D call of TRBD1 (6 bases match). This receptor was obtained from a woman in her 30s in good health and CMV-seropositive. Sample: PBMCs. The CDR3 region has the sequence CASSQEGGRQGGGYTF. The DNA sequence is given as TGCGCCAGCAGCCAAGAAGGGGGACGCCAGGGAGGGGGCTACACCTTC.